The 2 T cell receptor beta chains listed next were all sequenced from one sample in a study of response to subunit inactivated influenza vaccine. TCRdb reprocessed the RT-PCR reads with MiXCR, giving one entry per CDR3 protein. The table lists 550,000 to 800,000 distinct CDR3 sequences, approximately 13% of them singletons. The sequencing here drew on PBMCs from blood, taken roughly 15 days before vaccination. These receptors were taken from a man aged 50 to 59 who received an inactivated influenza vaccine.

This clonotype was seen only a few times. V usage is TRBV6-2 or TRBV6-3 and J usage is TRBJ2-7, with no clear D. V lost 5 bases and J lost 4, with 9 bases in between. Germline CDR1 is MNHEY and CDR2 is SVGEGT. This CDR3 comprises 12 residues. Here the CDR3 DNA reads TGTGCCAGCAGTCATGACGAGTACGAGCAGTACTTC. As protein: CASSHDEYEQYF.

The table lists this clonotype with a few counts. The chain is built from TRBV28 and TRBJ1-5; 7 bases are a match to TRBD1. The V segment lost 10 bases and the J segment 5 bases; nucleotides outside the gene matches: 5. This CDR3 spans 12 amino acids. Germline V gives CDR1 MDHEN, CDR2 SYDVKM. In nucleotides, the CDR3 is TGTGCCATCAGACAGGGACATCAGCCCCAGCATTTT. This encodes CAIRQGHQPQHF.